This is a list of T cell receptor beta chains from one sample in a study of T cell responses to AZD1222 COVID-19 vaccine. TCRdb keeps only in-frame clones here, not all; method: immunoSEQ multiplex PCR. The sample holds about 95,000 clones, roughly nine tenths seen once. The starting material was peripheral blood, obtained on day 0 of AZD1222 vaccination. These receptors were collected from an adult in good health. The CDR3 runs from the conserved cysteine through the conserved F or W. The D gene is left open where the match is weak. Not all rows give a size; the values are once, few, many and, for expanded clones, a class.

V gene	J gene	clone size	D gene	CDR3 protein	CDR3 DNA
TRBV4-3	TRBJ1-1	-	-	CASSQQWAGAGTEAFF	TGCGCCAGCAGCCAACAGTGGGCGGGGGCCGGCACTGAAGCTTTCTTT
TRBV11-2	TRBJ2-2	-	TRBD2	CASSLDPLGGGPYTGELFF	TGTGCCAGCAGCTTAGATCCCCTGGGCGGGGGGCCATACACCGGGGAGCTGTTTTTT
TRBV6-2/TRBV6-3	TRBJ1-5	few	-	CASSYGGDGNQPQHF	TGTGCCAGCAGTTATGGTGGGGACGGCAATCAGCCCCAGCATTTT
TRBV9	TRBJ2-7	-	-	CASSVGNLPYEQYF	TGTGCCAGCAGCGTAGGAAACCTGCCCTACGAGCAGTACTTC
TRBV9	TRBJ2-1	-	-	CASSARNEQFF	TGTGCCAGCAGCGCAAGGAATGAGCAGTTCTTC
TRBV7-9	TRBJ1-4	-	-	CASSSTEGRGEKLFF	TGTGCCAGCAGCTCGACAGAGGGCAGGGGTGAAAAACTGTTTTTT
TRBV3-1/TRBV3-2	TRBJ1-3	-	-	CASSQLIVGPGNTIYF	TGTGCCAGCAGCCAATTGATCGTCGGGCCAGGAAACACCATATATTTT
TRBV7-2	TRBJ2-4	few	TRBD2	CASSDGGSKNIQYF	TGTGCCAGCAGCGACGGGGGGTCCAAAAACATTCAGTACTTC
TRBV18	TRBJ2-1	-	-	CASSPRDNEQFF	TGTGCCAGCTCACCACGGGACAATGAGCAGTTCTTC
TRBV21-1	TRBJ1-1	-	-	CASSTLETVIAEAFF	TGTGCCAGCAGCACTTTGGAGACAGTGATCGCTGAAGCTTTCTTT
TRBV5-1	TRBJ2-5	once	TRBD1	CASSLGLTGGETQYF	TGCGCCAGCAGCTTGGGGTTAACAGGGGGCGAGACCCAGTACTTC
TRBV3-1/TRBV3-2	TRBJ1-1	-	-	CASSPRPSTEAFF	TGTGCCAGCAGTCCACGACCGAGCACTGAAGCTTTCTTT
TRBV18	TRBJ1-6	once	-	CASSLARGGNSPLHF	TGTGCCAGCTCACTGGCCAGGGGAGGAAATTCACCCCTCCACTTT
TRBV2	TRBJ1-2	-	-	CASRTPRGQTSDYGYTF	TGTGCCAGCAGGACCCCAAGGGGCCAGACCAGTGACTATGGCTACACCTTC
TRBV6-5	TRBJ1-2	-	-	CANFTGNYGYTF	TGTGCCAACTTCACGGGAAACTATGGCTACACCTTC
TRBV12-5	TRBJ1-1	-	TRBD1	CASGLVPGTGAPNTEAFF	TGTGCTAGTGGTTTGGTACCGGGGACAGGGGCCCCGAACACTGAAGCTTTCTTT
TRBV5-6	TRBJ2-5	-	-	CASALTQETQYF	TGTGCCAGCGCTCTTACCCAAGAGACCCAGTACTTC
TRBV5-6	TRBJ2-7	-	-	CASSLAGSLYEQYF	TGTGCCAGCAGCTTGGCAGGCTCGCTGTACGAGCAGTACTTC
TRBV4-1	TRBJ1-3	-	-	CASSQDRGGRSGNTIYF	TGCGCCAGCAGCCAAGATCGGGGAGGCCGCTCTGGAAACACCATATATTTT
TRBV28	TRBJ1-5	-	-	CASSLGQFNQPQHF	TGTGCCAGCAGTTTAGGACAGTTCAATCAGCCCCAGCATTTT
TRBV10-3	TRBJ2-5	-	-	CAISNTETQYF	TGTGCCATCAGTAACACCGAGACCCAGTACTTC
TRBV10-1	TRBJ2-7	-	TRBD1	CASRPGQGHEQYF	TGCGCCAGCAGGCCCGGACAGGGCCACGAGCAGTACTTC
TRBV6-1	TRBJ1-1	-	-	CASSEGGWKAFF	TGTGCCAGCAGTGAAGGGGGGTGGAAAGCTTTCTTT
TRBV12-3/TRBV12-4	TRBJ1-2	-	-	CASSLTDYGYTF	TGTGCCAGCAGTCTAACAGACTATGGCTACACCTTC
TRBV9	TRBJ1-5	few	-	CASSLTGAYNQPQHF	TGTGCCAGCAGTCTTACAGGAGCCTACAATCAGCCCCAGCATTTT
TRBV4-1	TRBJ1-1	few	TRBD1	CASSQALRQGPGTEAFF	TGCGCCAGCAGCCAAGCATTAAGACAGGGGCCGGGGACTGAAGCTTTCTTT
TRBV30	TRBJ1-5	-	TRBD1	CAWSPGQVSSQPQHF	TGTGCCTGGAGCCCGGGACAGGTTTCTTCTCAGCCCCAGCATTTT
TRBV19	TRBJ1-2	-	-	CASSIDAILYGYTF	TGTGCCAGTAGTATAGACGCCATACTCTATGGCTACACCTTC
TRBV4-3	TRBJ2-3	-	-	CASSQTFTLLAGLPDTQYF	TGCGCCAGCAGCCAAACGTTCACCTTACTAGCTGGTTTGCCAGATACGCAGTATTTT
TRBV6-5	TRBJ1-2	-	TRBD1	CASGGQGGYGYTF	TGTGCCAGCGGGGGACAGGGGGGCTATGGCTACACCTTC
TRBV7-9	TRBJ2-5	-	TRBD2	CASSPRLAEQETQYF	TGTGCCAGCAGCCCCCGTCTAGCGGAACAAGAGACCCAGTACTTC
TRBV30	TRBJ1-2	-	-	CAWSAGTWGYTF	TGTGCCTGGAGTGCGGGAACCTGGGGCTACACCTTC
TRBV18	TRBJ1-2	-	-	CASSPPQDYGYTF	TGTGCCAGCTCACCACCTCAAGACTATGGCTACACCTTC
TRBV18	TRBJ2-7	-	-	CASSLAEGGSYEQYF	TGTGCCAGCTCACTGGCGGAGGGGGGCTCGTACGAGCAGTACTTC
TRBV10-3	TRBJ1-6	once	-	CATQSISLSPLHF	TGTGCCACACAAAGCATTTCCCTATCACCCCTCCACTTT
TRBV7-3	TRBJ2-7	-	TRBD1	CASSLAGGGYEQYF	TGTGCCAGCAGCTTGGCAGGGGGTGGCTACGAGCAGTACTTC
TRBV5-5	TRBJ1-1	-	-	CASSIGSEMNTEAFF	TGTGCCAGCAGTATTGGGTCTGAGATGAACACTGAAGCTTTCTTT
TRBV28	TRBJ2-5	-	-	CASSQQGGDLQETQYF	TGTGCCAGCAGTCAACAGGGGGGGGACCTACAAGAGACCCAGTACTTC
TRBV5-1	TRBJ2-2	once	TRBD2	CASSLRIPGGTGELFF	TGCGCCAGCAGCTTGAGAATCCCGGGGGGCACCGGGGAGCTGTTTTTT
TRBV6-6	TRBJ2-1	-	TRBD1	CASREDRDFEQFF	TGTGCCAGCAGGGAGGACAGGGATTTTGAGCAGTTCTTC
TRBV2	TRBJ1-1	-	TRBD1	CASSRTGMNTEAFF	TGTGCCAGCAGTCGGACAGGAATGAACACTGAAGCTTTCTTT
TRBV10-2	TRBJ1-5	-	-	CASSEWLFQPQHF	TGCGCCAGCAGTGAATGGCTGTTTCAGCCCCAGCATTTT
TRBV7-2	TRBJ2-7	-	-	CASSLSGGGPTYEQYF	TGTGCCAGCAGCTTAAGTGGGGGCGGACCCACCTACGAGCAGTACTTC
TRBV29-1	TRBJ1-4	-	-	CSVDDGGEKLFF	TGCAGCGTTGATGATGGGGGGGAAAAACTGTTTTTT
TRBV5-1	TRBJ2-7	-	-	CASSLDTTYEQYF	TGCGCCAGCAGCTTGGACACCACCTACGAGCAGTACTTC
TRBV21-1	TRBJ2-2	-	-	CASSTGTSGDYAGELFF	TGTGCCAGCAGCACTGGGACTAGCGGGGATTACGCCGGGGAGCTGTTTTTT
TRBV5-1	TRBJ2-7	-	-	CASSPGFQITYEQYF	TGCGCCAGCAGCCCCGGCTTCCAAATCACCTACGAGCAGTACTTC
TRBV9	TRBJ2-3	-	TRBD1	CASSKGQGTDTQYF	TGTGCCAGCAGCAAAGGACAGGGGACAGATACGCAGTATTTT
TRBV15	TRBJ1-5	-	TRBD1	CATSRKPTGVGNQPQHF	TGTGCCACCAGCAGAAAACCTACAGGGGTAGGCAATCAGCCCCAGCATTTT
TRBV5-1	TRBJ1-5	once	TRBD1	CASSAGQGDRPQHF	TGCGCCAGCAGCGCGGGACAGGGGGACAGGCCCCAGCATTTT
TRBV5-1	TRBJ1-3	-	-	CASSGGPQSSGNTIYF	TGCGCCAGCAGCGGGGGACCGCAGAGCTCTGGAAACACCATATATTTT
TRBV7-2	TRBJ2-1	-	-	CASSSRDWGGPEQFF	TGTGCCAGCAGCTCCCGGGACTGGGGAGGACCTGAGCAGTTCTTC
TRBV5-1	TRBJ1-1	-	-	CASSLGQDFEAFF	TGCGCCAGCAGCCTGGGACAAGATTTTGAAGCTTTCTTT
TRBV19	TRBJ1-1	-	-	CASSPVSGQNTEAFF	TGTGCCAGTAGCCCCGTGTCAGGACAGAACACTGAAGCTTTCTTT
TRBV3-1/TRBV3-2	TRBJ2-3	-	TRBD2	CASSQTSLSGEWGDTQYF	TGTGCCAGCAGCCAAACATCCCTTAGCGGGGAGTGGGGAGATACGCAGTATTTT